One and the same sample provided the 12 T cell receptor beta chains below, sequenced in a study of cytomegalovirus exposure and HLA in healthy donors. A multiplex PCR was run with 60 Vbeta primers and 13 Jbeta primers. Produced via immunoSEQ multiplex PCR; TCRdb's table is partial and in-frame only. The top ten hold more than 12% of the sample, which has 150,000 to 200,000 clones, approximately 79% seen once. Sequencing used PBMCs. The receptors were sampled from a man in his forties or fifties in good health and CMV-seropositive.

The gene calls are TRBV4-1 and TRBJ2-7; 7 bases are a match to TRBD1. Germline CDR1 reads MGHRA; CDR2 reads YSYEKL. V dropped 0 bases and J dropped 1; count of bases not matched to a gene: 6. The length of the CDR3 is 16 residues. DNA of the CDR3: TGCGCCAGCAGCCAAGAAGGATGGACAGGTTCCTACGAGCAGTACTTC. It translates to CASSQEGWTGSYEQYF.

Only a few counts were recorded for this clone. The rearrangement uses TRBV5-4 and TRBJ2-3; D is undetermined. Trimming cost V 4 bases and J 0 bases, with 9 bases left between them. The CDR3 is made up of 14 amino acids. CDR1 and CDR2 from the germline V gene are SGHNT and YYREEE (reference sequence). CDR3 residues: CASSVDGSTDTQYF. CDR3 bases: TGTGCCAGCAGCGTAGACGGGAGCACAGATACGCAGTATTTT.

This sequence joins TRBV29-1 and TRBJ1-2; 8 bases line up with TRBD1. V was pared by 7 bases and J by 10 bases, with 11 bases of the junction left unmatched. Per the germline V gene, CDR1 is SQVTM and CDR2 is ANQGSEA. CDR3 length: 12 residues. CDR3 DNA sequence: TGCAGCGCTGCCGGGACAGGTGCGATCTACACCTTC. It translates to CSAAGTGAIYTF.

Here the CDR3 reads CASSIEATGRFSNQPQHF. The CDR3 nucleotides read TGTGCCAGTAGTATAGAGGCAACAGGGAGATTTAGCAATCAGCCCCAGCATTTT. The V gene is TRBV19, the J gene TRBJ1-5; possible D gene TRBD1, 6 bases. Per germline, CDR1 LNHDA and CDR2 SQIVND (reference sequence). The V end lost 0 bases, the J end lost 0 bases, and 15 bases lay between the germline ends. The CDR3 sequence is 18 residues long.

The V gene is TRBV28, the J gene TRBJ1-2; D unclear. Trimming removed 6 bases from V and 3 bases from J, with 11 bases in between. The CDR3 contains 13 residues. CDR1 and CDR2 from the germline V gene are MDHEN and SYDVKM. The CDR3 DNA follows: TGTGCCAGCAGCGGTCGAGAAGACTATGGCTACACCTTC. Protein sequence: CASSGREDYGYTF.

J is TRBJ2-2 and V is TRBV5-8; TRBD2 matches at 7 bases. The length of the CDR3 is 16 residues. Germline-derived CDR1 and CDR2 are SGHTS and YDEGEE. Trimming cost V 6 bases and J 4 bases; bases outside gene matches: 12. CDR3 amino acids: CASTLGLGVVTGELFF. CDR3 DNA sequence: TGTGCCAGCACCCTCGGACTAGGCGTGGTCACCGGGGAGCTGTTTTTT.

This clone was seen once. This chain links TRBV9 with TRBJ1-1; 9 positions match TRBD1. In germline, CDR1 is SGDLS, CDR2 YYNGEE. V shed 5 bases, J shed 1 base, and the junction held 3 bases outside the gene matches. The CDR3 runs 14 residues. CDR3 in amino acids: CASRQGAGNTEAFF. CDR3 in DNA: TGTGCCAGCAGACAGGGGGCAGGGAACACTGAAGCTTTCTTT.

V is TRBV27 and J is TRBJ1-2, with 7 bases identical to TRBD1. Germline values: CDR1 MNHEY, CDR2 SMNVEV (reference sequence). The junction had 12 bases not matched to a gene; V was cut back by 6 bases and J by 5 bases. The CDR3 loop spans 15 amino acids. The CDR3: CASSNGGTAHYGYTF. The CDR3, as DNA: TGTGCCAGCAGCAATGGAGGGACAGCCCATTATGGCTACACCTTC.

The rearrangement uses TRBV2 and TRBJ1-1; 9 bases are shared with TRBD1. Trimming at V came to 8 bases and at J to 3 bases, leaving 7 bases not matched to a gene. The CDR3 runs to 14 residues. Per the germline V gene, CDR1 is SNHLY and CDR2 is FYNNEI. CDR3 DNA sequence: TGTGCCAGCCGTCCGGGACAGGGATACACTGAAGCTTTCTTT. Translated: CASRPGQGYTEAFF.

The chain links TRBV6-5 to TRBJ2-7, with 12 bases identical to TRBD2. This CDR3 is built from 14 residues. Trimming at V came to 6 bases and at J to 0 bases, leaving 0 bases not matched to a gene. CDR1 and CDR2 (germline): MNHEY, SVGAGI. CDR3 sequence reads: CASRTSGSSYEQYV. DNA of the CDR3: TGTGCCAGCAGGACTAGCGGGAGCTCCTACGAGCAGTACGTC.

The chain couples TRBV29-1 to TRBJ2-7, with 8 nucleotides matching TRBD1. This CDR3 comprises 14 residues. The V gene's germline CDR1 is SQVTM and CDR2 ANQGSEA. V lost 7 bases and J lost 7; bases outside the gene matches: 15. In DNA form, the CDR3 reads TGCAGCGGGATGAGAGACAGGGGATTGAGGGAGCAGTACGTC. Translating it yields CSGMRDRGLREQYV.

The rearrangement uses TRBV7-9 and TRBJ2-2; TRBD2 agrees at 7 bases. This CDR3 is built from 16 residues. V lost 1 base to trimming and J lost 8 bases; unmatched junction nucleotides: 10. Germline assignment: CDR1 SEHNR and CDR2 FQNEAQ (reference sequence). The CDR3 DNA reads as TGTGCCAGCAGCTTAGACCGACTAGCAGGTGCGGGGGAGCTGTTTTTT. Translating it yields CASSLDRLAGAGELFF.